This T cell receptor beta chain was retrieved from a study of CXCR3-negative and CXCR3-positive naive CD8 T cells. The study's findings and limits: More hydrophobic TRB CDR3s occurred in CXCR3-positive than in CXCR3-negative naive cells.

The study made its TRB cDNA libraries by 5' RACE, adding UMI labels. No DNA is given; TCRdb re-called the 5' RACE reads and lists each CDR3 protein once. In all, the sample yields 100,000 to 150,000 distinct CDR3 sequences. As regards this clonotype: Its specificity is not known.

Sequenced: naive CXCR3+ CD8+ T cells from blood. Subset reported: CD45RO-CCR7+CD27+CD95- naive CD8+ T cells expressing CXCR3 (TNR3+). This sequence was found in a human donor in good health. Some clones in this sample may be carry-over from other donors' samples.

The CDR3 spells CASSPRGSEGTNEKLFF. The chain employs TRBV7-6 and TRBJ1-4. Germline assignment: CDR1 SGHVS and CDR2 FNYEAQ. The CDR3 runs to 17 residues.